The clone carrying this T cell receptor (beta chain) occurred many times. The antigen remains undetermined. The data were taken from a study of T cell repertoires in cytomegalovirus infection. Across the whole study: The authors relied on CMV epitopes, both recently identified HLA-C-restricted and well-studied HLA-B-restricted. TCR beta signatures that were public indicated CMV infection and matching HLA type.

TCRdb fed the reads into MiXCR, producing one record per CDR3 protein. The sample has approximately 990,000 distinct CDR3 sequences, roughly 30% seen once. The CDR3 has 14 residues. Trimming took off 1 base at V and 2 bases at J, with 11 bases between the two ends. Germline V gene data show CDR1 as SQVTM and CDR2 as ANQGSEA. This sequence joins TRBV29-1 and TRBJ1-2; maybe TRBD1 (5 bases). The TCR sequence derives from a human donor in good health (CMV status not recorded). Some clones in this sample may be carry-over from other donors' samples. This sample comprised cultured CD8+ T cells from PBMCs, obtained from culture after CMV antigen stimulation. The CDR3 DNA is TGCAGCGTTGAAGCCGGACATTTGAACTATGGCTACACCTTC. Translated, it gives CSVEAGHLNYGYTF.